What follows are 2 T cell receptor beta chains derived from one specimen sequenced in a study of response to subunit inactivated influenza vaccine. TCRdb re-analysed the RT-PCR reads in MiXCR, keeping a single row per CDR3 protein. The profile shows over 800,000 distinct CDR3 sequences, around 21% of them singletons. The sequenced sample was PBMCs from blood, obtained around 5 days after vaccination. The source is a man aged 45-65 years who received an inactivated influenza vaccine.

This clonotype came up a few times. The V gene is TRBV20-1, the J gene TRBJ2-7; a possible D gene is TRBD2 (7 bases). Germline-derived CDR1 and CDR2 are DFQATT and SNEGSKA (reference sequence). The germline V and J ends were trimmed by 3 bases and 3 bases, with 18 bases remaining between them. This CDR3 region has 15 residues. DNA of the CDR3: TGCAGTGCTAGTGAGGGGGGGACACCCAGCTACGAGCAGTACTTC. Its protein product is CSASEGGTPSYEQYF.

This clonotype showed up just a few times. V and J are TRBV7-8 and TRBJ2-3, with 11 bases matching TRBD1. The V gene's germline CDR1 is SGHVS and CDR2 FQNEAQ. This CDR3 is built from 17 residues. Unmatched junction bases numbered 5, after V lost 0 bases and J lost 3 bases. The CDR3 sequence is CASSLAGTGGFTDTQYF. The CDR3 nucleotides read TGTGCCAGCAGCTTAGCCGGGACAGGGGGTTTTACAGATACGCAGTATTTT.